This TCR beta chain was documented in a study of radiotherapy plus CTLA-4 blockade in lung cancer. Patients had chemo-refractory metastatic non-small-cell lung cancer and received focal radiation plus CTLA-4 blockade that used ipilimumab. This clone turned up a few times. TCRdb keeps only in-frame clones here, not all; method: immunoSEQ multiplex PCR. The table shows approximately 80,000 clones, with 70% to 85% occurring only once. Germline loops: CDR1 LNHDA, CDR2 SQIVND (reference sequence). The CDR3 contains 14 residues. Trimming at V came to 5 bases and at J to 2 bases, leaving 4 bases not matched to a gene.

The receptor comes from a human donor with non-small cell lung cancer whose response to radiotherapy plus ipilimumab could not be evaluated. The sequenced sample was peripheral blood, obtained from a patient treated with radiotherapy plus ipilimumab. J is TRBJ1-2 and V is TRBV19, with 8 bases identical to TRBD1. The CDR3 here is CASSPNRGNYGYTF. CDR3 sequence (DNA): TGTGCCAGTAGTCCGAACAGGGGGAACTATGGCTACACCTTC.